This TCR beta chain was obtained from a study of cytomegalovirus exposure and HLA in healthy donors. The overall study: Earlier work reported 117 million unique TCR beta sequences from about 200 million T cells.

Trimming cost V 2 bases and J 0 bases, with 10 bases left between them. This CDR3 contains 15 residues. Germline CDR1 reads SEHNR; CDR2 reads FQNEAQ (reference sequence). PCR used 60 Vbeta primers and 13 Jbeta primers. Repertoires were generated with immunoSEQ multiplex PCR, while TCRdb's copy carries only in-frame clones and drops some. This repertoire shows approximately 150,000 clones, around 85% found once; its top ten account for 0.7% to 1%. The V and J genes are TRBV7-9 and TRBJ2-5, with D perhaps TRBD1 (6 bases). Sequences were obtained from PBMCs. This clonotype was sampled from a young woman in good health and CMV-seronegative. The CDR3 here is CASSLRGDNQETQYF. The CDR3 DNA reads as TGTGCCAGCAGCTTACGAGGGGACAACCAAGAGACCCAGTACTTC.